This passage covers 22 T cell receptor beta chains from one sample sequenced in a study of graft-versus-host responses after intestinal transplantation. The table came from immunoSEQ multiplex PCR; TCRdb's copy has only in-frame clones and leaves some out. The table lists 81,000 or so clones, roughly 93% of them singletons. Their specific antigens are unknown. The starting material was unstimulated CD8+ T cells sorted from spleen or lymph node cells, obtained before transplant. The receptors here all came from a human donor who was the organ donor for an intestinal transplant.

The chain links TRBV27 to TRBJ1-5; no definite D call. The CDR3 is 14 amino acids. Germline-derived CDR1 and CDR2 are MNHEY and SMNVEV (reference sequence). Trimming left V 3 bases short and J 5 bases short, with 11 bases between. This CDR3 is CASSFRRQDQPQHF. The CDR3 coding sequence is TGTGCCAGCAGTTTCCGCCGGCAGGATCAGCCCCAGCATTTT.

V and J are TRBV7-8 and TRBJ2-5; TRBD1 agrees at 8 bases. The germline V gene has CDR1 SGHVS and CDR2 FQNEAQ. This CDR3 has 16 residues. J was trimmed by 2 bases and V by 2 bases; bases with no gene match: 7. Written as DNA, the CDR3 is TGTGCCAGCAGCTTACTCCTGACAGGGGCACAAGAGACCCAGTACTTC. Translated, it gives CASSLLLTGAQETQYF.

The chain employs TRBV7-9 and TRBJ1-5, with 8 positions matching TRBD1. The CDR3 is 14 residues long. Unmatched junction bases numbered 0, after V lost 5 bases and J lost 0 bases. CDR1 is SEHNR, CDR2 FQNEAQ, per germline (reference sequence). Here the CDR3 DNA reads TGTGCCAGCAGCACAGGGGGTAGCAATCAGCCCCAGCATTTT. Translating it yields CASSTGGSNQPQHF.

In the case of this clone: The limits of the CDR3 on the DNA are not certain, so only TCRdb's listed CDR3 is given. The chain employs TRBV6-1 and TRBJ1-2; TRBD1 is the table's D call and was not checked against the DNA. With termini counted, the CDR3 has 18 amino acids. Germline V gene sequence: CDR1 MNHNS, CDR2 SASEGT. The CDR3 sequence is CASSEARTDLRVGVHLRF.

The genes are TRBV27 and TRBJ2-1; D is unclear. The CDR3 runs to 13 residues. CDR1 and CDR2 from the germline V gene are MNHEY and SMNVEV (reference sequence). V was trimmed by 2 bases and J by 9 bases, leaving 11 bases between them. Here the CDR3 DNA reads TGTGCCAGCAGTTTAAGTTCCATCAGTGAGCAGTTCTTC. It is translated as CASSLSSISEQFF.

This clone was observed once. The CDR3 reads CASSQDWTGNLGLAFF. The CDR3 nucleotides are TGCGCCAGCAGCCAAGACTGGACAGGCAATTTGGGATTGGCTTTCTTT. The chain uses TRBV4-3 and TRBJ1-1; 7 bases match TRBD1. Germline lookup yields CDR1 LGHNA and CDR2 YSLEER. The ends lost 0 bases at V and 11 bases at J; junction bases unmatched: 15. CDR3 length: 16 residues.

The chain employs TRBV28 and TRBJ1-1, with 12 bases aligning to TRBD1. The V gene end was trimmed by 4 bases and the J gene end by 3 bases; junction bases not matched to a gene: 3. Germline CDR1 is MDHEN and CDR2 is SYDVKM. The CDR3 length is 15 residues. CDR3 sequence reads: CASSSGQGADTEAFF. The CDR3, as DNA: TGTGCCAGCAGTTCGGGACAGGGGGCGGACACTGAAGCTTTCTTT. Filled out from reference TRBV28 and TRBJ1-1, the complete variable domain reads DVKVTQSSRYLVKRTGEKVFLECVQDMDHENMFWYRQDPGLGLRLIYFSYDVKMKEKGDIPEGYSVSREKKERFSLILESASTNQTSMYLCASSSGQGADTEAFFGQGTRLTVV.

Comments on this clone: The sample holds other DNA sequences that translate to the same CDR3. The gene calls are TRBV29-1 and TRBJ1-5; 10 bases fit TRBD1. Germline loops: CDR1 SQVTM, CDR2 ANQGSEA. V was clipped by 5 bases and J by 3 bases; unmatched bases: 13. The CDR3 totals 17 residues. This CDR3 is CSVIGPGDRGNNQPQHF. CDR3 coding DNA: TGCAGCGTTATTGGCCCCGGGGACAGGGGTAACAATCAGCCCCAGCATTTT.

The chain recombines TRBV10-3 with TRBJ1-2; TRBD1 aligns across 7 bases. Trimming at V came to 5 bases and at J to 2 bases, leaving 14 bases not matched to a gene. The CDR3 contains 17 residues. Germline V gene data show CDR1 as ENHRY and CDR2 as SYGVKD. CDR3 region: CAISHFPGTVLNYGYTF. For the CDR3, the DNA is TGTGCCATCAGTCATTTTCCCGGGACAGTCCTAAACTATGGCTACACCTTC.

This clone was picked up one time. The chain couples TRBV2 to TRBJ2-7, with 8 bases fitting TRBD1. V lost 11 bases to trimming and J lost 5 bases; unmatched junction nucleotides: 8. The CDR3 contains 12 residues. Germline V gene lookup returns CDR1 SNHLY and CDR2 FYNNEI. The CDR3 loop reads CAGQGIGHEQYF. The CDR3, as DNA: TGTGCCGGACAGGGAATCGGACACGAGCAGTACTTC.

The rearrangement joins TRBV11-3 to TRBJ2-7, with TRBD2 matching 9 bases. The CDR3 sequence is 16 residues long. The trim removed 4 bases at V and 9 bases at J, leaving 16 bases unmatched. Germline V lookup: CDR1 SGHNT, CDR2 YENEEA. CDR3 DNA: TGTGCCAGCAGCTCGCCCCTCCTAGCGGGGCACCGGGGGCAGTACTTC. Translation: CASSSPLLAGHRGQYF.

This clone was counted once. The CDR3, as DNA: TGTGCCAGCAGCGCCGACAGGGCACCGTTTAGCAATCAGCCCCAGCATTTT. It specifies CASSADRAPFSNQPQHF. The V call is TRBV7-9, the J call TRBJ1-5, with 7 nucleotides matching TRBD1. The germline V gene has CDR1 SEHNR and CDR2 FQNEAQ (reference sequence). The CDR3 sequence is 17 residues long. J gave up 0 bases and V 5 bases, and 10 bases lay outside the gene matches.

The rearrangement links TRBV29-1 to TRBJ2-3, with 10 bases matching TRBD1. Per germline, CDR1 SQVTM and CDR2 ANQGSEA. This CDR3 is built from 12 residues. V lost 7 bases to trimming and J lost 4 bases; unmatched junction nucleotides: 2. The chain's CDR3 is CSGGTGADTQYF. CDR3 DNA: TGCAGCGGTGGGACAGGGGCAGATACGCAGTATTTT.

This clone was picked up a small number of times. This sequence joins TRBV7-9 and TRBJ2-7; D may be TRBD2 (6 bases). Germline V gene data show CDR1 as SEHNR and CDR2 as FQNEAQ (reference sequence). The CDR3 totals 13 residues. Trimming took off 4 bases at V and 5 bases at J, with 12 bases between the two ends. Here the CDR3 reads CASSYLPGDEQYF. As DNA, the CDR3 is TGTGCCAGCAGCTACCTCCCGGGAGACGAGCAGTACTTC.

The chain has TRBV13 and TRBJ2-3; D ambiguous. CDR1 PRHDT and CDR2 FYEKMQ come from the germline V gene (reference sequence). CDR3 size: 12 residues. V was clipped by 5 bases and J by 6 bases, with 9 bases between them. CDR3 DNA sequence: TGTGCCAGCAGCACAACCCCGGATACGCAGTATTTT. This encodes CASSTTPDTQYF.

This chain links TRBV9 with TRBJ2-1; 11 nucleotides align to TRBD2. V trimming: 4 bases; J trimming: 8 bases; junction bases outside the gene matches: 8. The CDR3 has 15 residues. Germline V gene sequence: CDR1 SGDLS, CDR2 YYNGEE. CDR3: CASSRLAGGVDEQFF. CDR3 in DNA: TGTGCCAGCAGCCGGCTAGCGGGAGGAGTGGATGAGCAGTTCTTC.

V is TRBV7-3 and J is TRBJ2-1; 9 nucleotides agree with TRBD1. The CDR3 contains 16 residues. CDR1 and CDR2 (germline): SGHTA, FQGTGA. V lost 6 bases and J lost 4; bases outside the gene matches: 10. The DNA of the CDR3 is TGTGCCAGCAGTTACCGCGGACAGGGGTTATACAATGAGCAGTTCTTC. Encoded protein: CASSYRGQGLYNEQFF.

This chain uses TRBV6-1 with TRBJ2-1; TRBD2 matches at 8 bases. The CDR3 spans 14 residues. The V gene end was trimmed by 6 bases and the J gene end by 4 bases; junction bases not matched to a gene: 5. Germline V gene sequence: CDR1 MNHNS, CDR2 SASEGT. CDR3 sequence (DNA): TGTGCCAGCAGCTACACTAGCGGTTACAATGAGCAGTTCTTC. It codes for CASSYTSGYNEQFF.

The rearrangement joins TRBV6-7 to TRBJ2-7, with TRBD2 matching 8 bases. TRBV6-7 is an ORF, and what it does is uncertain. There are 14 residues in the CDR3. Germline trimming cut 5 bases from V and 1 base from J; bases unmatched to any gene: 4. The CDR3, as DNA: TGTGCCAGCAGTCCCCGGGGGGGGTCCTACGAGCAGTACTTC. Encoded protein: CASSPRGGSYEQYF.

This chain uses TRBV13 with TRBJ2-7; 9 bases map to TRBD1. The V gene end was trimmed by 1 base and the J gene end by 3 bases; junction bases not matched to a gene: 4. The length of the CDR3 is 15 residues. CDR1 is PRHDT, CDR2 FYEKMQ, per germline (reference sequence). The CDR3 sequence: CASSLAGQGLYEQYF. CDR3 coding DNA: TGTGCCAGCAGCTTAGCGGGACAGGGCCTCTACGAGCAGTACTTC.

The rearrangement uses TRBV5-6 and TRBJ2-3; D may be TRBD1 (5 bases). Between the trimmed V and J ends, which lost 0 bases and 3 bases, there was a span of 11 bases. CDR3 length: 15 residues. Germline assignment: CDR1 SGHDT and CDR2 YYEEEE. The CDR3 coding sequence is TGTGCCAGCAGCTTGGACAGGCCATTAACAGATACGCAGTATTTT. Its translation is CASSLDRPLTDTQYF.

This sequence joins TRBV5-4 and TRBJ2-3; D may be TRBD1 (5 bases). V dropped 0 bases and J dropped 0 bases, with 14 bases sitting between them. The germline V gene encodes CDR1 SGHNT and CDR2 YYREEE (reference sequence). CDR3 length: 17 residues. CDR3 bases: TGTGCCAGCAGCTTGGACGACAGCTTGGTCAGCACAGATACGCAGTATTTT. It codes for CASSLDDSLVSTDTQYF.